The 15 T cell receptor beta chains reported below all come from one sample, sequenced in a study of blood T cell repertoires in COVID-19. Measured with immunoSEQ multiplex PCR; TCRdb has only the in-frame clones, and not every one. Seen here are about 230,000 clones, around four fifths observed once, and the top ten hold roughly 2.7%. The sequencing sample was made of peripheral blood. The receptor set was obtained from a woman aged 65 to 85 with active or convalescent COVID-19.

The genes are TRBV18 and TRBJ1-4; D gene uncertain. Trimming pared 0 bases from V and 3 bases from J, leaving 11 bases between. This CDR3 has 16 residues. Looked up from germline, CDR1 is KGHSH and CDR2 is LQKENI. CDR3 sequence reads: CASSPPEGGPNEKLFF. The CDR3 coding sequence is TGTGCCAGCTCACCACCGGAGGGAGGTCCTAATGAAAAACTGTTTTTT.

The table lists this clone with a few counts. The genes are TRBV20-1 and TRBJ2-7; possible D gene TRBD2, 5 bases. Between the trimmed V and J ends, which lost 3 bases and 3 bases, there was a span of 15 bases. The length of the CDR3 is 14 residues. Per the germline V gene, CDR1 is DFQATT and CDR2 is SNEGSKA (reference sequence). CDR3: CSASATGSHYEQYF. In DNA form, the CDR3 reads TGCAGTGCTAGTGCTACGGGATCCCACTACGAGCAGTACTTC.

V gene TRBV7-2 combines with J gene TRBJ2-7, with D possibly matching TRBD1 (6 bases). Germline CDR1 and CDR2: SGHTA and FQGNSA. Trimming stripped 5 bases from V and 2 bases from J, with 13 bases between. This CDR3 region has 14 residues. In nucleotides, the CDR3 is TGTGCCAGCAGCCAAACAGGGAGTACCTACGAGCAGTACTTC. Translating gives CASSQTGSTYEQYF.

The chain combines TRBV20-1 with TRBJ2-7, with 7 bases matching TRBD2. CDR1 is DFQATT and CDR2 is SNEGSKA in the germline V gene (reference sequence). This CDR3 has 11 residues. V trimming: 0 bases; J trimming: 13 bases; junction bases outside the gene matches: 6. Here the CDR3 DNA reads TGCAGTGCTAGAGATCGGGGGGTAGACTACTTC. Amino acids: CSARDRGVDYF.

This clone was counted between two and nine times. V is TRBV3-1 (or the pseudogene TRBV3-2) and J is TRBJ1-4, with D perhaps matching TRBD1 (6 bases). The CDR3 is made up of 16 amino acids. With 5 bases removed from V and 8 bases from J, the gap between germline ends came to 21 bases. The germline gives CDR1 LGHDT, CDR2 YNNKEL (reference sequence). CDR3 in DNA: TGTGCCAGCAGCGGGCCGGGCAATAGGGGGGGAGAAAAACTGTTTTTT. It is translated as CASSGPGNRGGEKLFF.

The CDR3 sequence: CASSQALTGWMNTEAFF. The CDR3 nucleotides are TGTGCCAGCAGCCAAGCACTAACAGGGTGGATGAACACTGAAGCTTTCTTT. The chain carries TRBV14 and TRBJ1-1; tentatively, D is TRBD1 (6 bases). Germline assignment: CDR1 SGHDN and CDR2 FVKESK. This CDR3 comprises 17 residues. Trimming took 1 base from V and 0 from J, leaving 15 bases between them. The complete variable domain, with remaining parts taken from reference TRBV14 and TRBJ1-1, reads EAGVTQFPSHSVIEKGQTVTLRCDPISGHDNLYWYRRVMGKEIKFLLHFVKESKQDESGMPNNRFLAERTGGTYSTLKVQPAELEDSGVYFCASSQALTGWMNTEAFFGQGTRLTVV.

This chain connects TRBV13 to TRBJ2-7, with 12 bases matching TRBD2. Germline-derived CDR1 and CDR2 are PRHDT and FYEKMQ (reference sequence). This CDR3 has 14 amino acids. J gave up 5 bases and V 5 bases, and 4 bases lay outside the gene matches. DNA for the CDR3: TGTGCCAGCAGCAAAACTAGCGGGAGGAACGAGCAGTACTTC. As protein: CASSKTSGRNEQYF.

The rearrangement links TRBV2 to TRBJ1-6; 9 bases fit TRBD1. Germline V gives CDR1 SNHLY, CDR2 FYNNEI. The V segment lost 2 bases and the J segment 8 bases; nucleotides outside the gene matches: 4. CDR3 length: 15 amino acids. CDR3 amino acids: CASSERGQGHSPLHF. The CDR3 coding sequence is TGTGCCAGCAGTGAAAGGGGACAGGGTCATTCACCCCTCCACTTT.

The chain couples TRBV5-4 to TRBJ2-1; possible D gene TRBD1, 6 bases. The CDR3 is made up of 15 amino acids. Trimming took off 3 bases at V and 1 base at J, with 11 bases between the two ends. CDR1 is SGHNT, CDR2 YYREEE, per germline (reference sequence). The CDR3 region is CASSSADRSYNEQFF. The CDR3 DNA reads as TGTGCCAGCAGCTCTGCTGACAGGTCCTACAATGAGCAGTTCTTC.

J is TRBJ2-7 and V is TRBV2, with D perhaps matching TRBD1 (5 bases). The CDR3 consists of 12 residues. V lost 4 bases and J lost 6, with 10 bases in between. The germline gives CDR1 SNHLY, CDR2 FYNNEI. The CDR3 reads CASSVSGREQYF. CDR3 DNA: TGTGCCAGCAGTGTATCAGGGCGCGAGCAGTACTTC.

This clone has only one observation. The rearrangement uses TRBV5-5 and TRBJ2-2; weak D call: TRBD2 (5 bases). V lost 4 bases to trimming and J lost 4 bases, with 23 bases between them. Germline V CDR1 and CDR2: SGHKS, YYEKEE (reference sequence). The CDR3 is 18 amino acids. CDR3 sequence: CASSPTGSASGSTGELFF. In nucleotides, the CDR3 is TGTGCCAGCAGCCCAACGGGTAGCGCCTCGGGGAGCACCGGGGAGCTGTTTTTT.

The V and J genes are TRBV7-2 and TRBJ2-4; D uncertain. The CDR3 is 14 residues long. The V and J ends lost 2 bases and 0 bases respectively, with 5 bases between them. Germline CDR1 is SGHTA and CDR2 is FQGNSA. The CDR3 DNA reads TGTGCCAGCAGCTTAAGCCTAGCCAAAAACATTCAGTACTTC. The encoded protein is CASSLSLAKNIQYF.

This chain joins TRBV10-3 and TRBJ1-4; 7 bases are a match to TRBD1. Germline values: CDR1 ENHRY, CDR2 SYGVKD. This CDR3 has 16 amino acids. With V trimmed by 0 bases and J by 5 bases, 6 bases remained unmatched. In nucleotides, the CDR3 is TGTGCCATCAGTGAGTCGGGGGGACAGATGAATGAAAAACTGTTTTTT. Translating it yields CAISESGGQMNEKLFF.

The CDR3 loop reads CAWSVYGSGELFF. Here the CDR3 DNA reads TGTGCCTGGAGTGTATACGGGTCCGGGGAGCTGTTTTTT. The chain uses TRBV30 and TRBJ2-2; D unresolved. The V end was cut by 0 bases, the J end by 6 bases, with 8 bases between. Germline-derived CDR1 and CDR2 are GTSNPN and SVGIG (reference sequence). This CDR3 is 13 amino acids long. The variable domain in full, with the rest retrieved from reference TRBV30 and TRBJ2-2, is SQTIHQWPATLVQPVGSPLSLECTVEGTSNPNLYWYRQAAGRGLQLLFYSVGIGQISSEVPQNLSASRPQDRQFILSSKKLLLSDSGFYLCAWSVYGSGELFFGEGSRLTVL.

The rearrangement joins TRBV7-2 to TRBJ2-7; the D gene is possibly TRBD2 (6 bases). The CDR3 contains 15 residues. Trimming shortened V by 3 bases and J by 0 bases, and 12 bases separated the two germline ends. The V gene's germline CDR1 is SGHTA and CDR2 FQGNSA. CDR3 sequence: CASSFSGLDSYEQYF. The CDR3 nucleotides read TGTGCCAGCAGCTTCTCGGGACTCGACTCCTACGAGCAGTACTTC.